This T cell receptor (beta chain) comes out of a study of blood T cell repertoires in COVID-19. The CDR3 length is 17 residues. Per germline, CDR1 KGHSH and CDR2 LQKENI. Original processing methods: For nucleated cells, counts were estimated from reference gene primer amplification. Using immunoSEQ multiplex PCR, the repertoire was profiled, and TCRdb retains in-frame clones only, with some absent. The V and J calls and clone size are taken from that table; D and trimming were inferred from the DNA. The data hold 45,000 to 60,000 clones, with about 85% observed a single time. Details on this clone: The junction departs from germline at one end; a sequencing error may be responsible.

The genes are TRBV18 and TRBJ2-1, with 12 bases lining up with TRBD2. Sequenced input: peripheral blood. The receptor was isolated from a woman aged 80 or over with acute or convalescent COVID-19. The CDR3 coding sequence is TGTGCCAGCCCACCGAAAACTAGCGGGGGGTCCAACAATGAGCAGTTCTTC. Translating it yields CASPPKTSGGSNNEQFF.